A single sample is the source of the 9 T cell receptor beta chains below, sequenced in a study of T cells in Graves' hyperthyroidism and ophthalmopathy. Amplification targeted TCR beta CDR3 regions from RNA transcripts. An initial round of RT-PCR targeting the TCR CDR3 relied on the HTBI primer set. TCRdb fed the multiplex PCR reads into MiXCR, producing one record per CDR3 protein. The top ten hold around 50% of the sample, which has approximately 530,000 distinct CDR3 sequences, 15% to 20% seen once. Sequencing used blood. The receptors originated from a man in his forties or fifties with Graves' ophthalmopathy.

Ten or more counts support this clonotype. This chain joins TRBV28 and TRBJ2-1, with TRBD2 matching 8 bases. The length of the CDR3 is 15 residues. The germline CDR1 and CDR2 sequences are MDHEN and SYDVKM. V lost 4 bases to trimming and J lost 7 bases; unmatched junction nucleotides: 9. The CDR3 loop is CASSSSGGRVNEQFF. The DNA for the CDR3 is TGTGCCAGCAGTTCCTCGGGGGGGAGGGTTAATGAGCAGTTCTTC.

The V gene is TRBV11-2, the J gene TRBJ1-1; D may be TRBD1 (6 bases). V was pared by 8 bases and J by 5 bases, with 15 bases between. Germline values: CDR1 SGHAT, CDR2 FQNNGV. This CDR3 spans 13 amino acids. CDR3 residues: CASQNKGVTEAFF. CDR3 DNA: TGTGCCAGCCAAAACAAGGGGGTAACTGAAGCTTTCTTT. Supplemented by reference TRBV11-2 and TRBJ1-1, the full variable domain reads EAGVAQSPRYKIIEKRQSVAFWCNPISGHATLYWYQQILGQGPKLLIQFQNNGVVDDSQLPKDRFSAERLKGVDSTLKIQPAKLEDSAVYLCASQNKGVTEAFFGQGTRLTVV.

This clonotype was detected many times. The V and J genes are TRBV27 and TRBJ2-7, with a weak D call TRBD1 (5 bases). Germline loops: CDR1 MNHEY, CDR2 SMNVEV (reference sequence). The CDR3 loop spans 14 amino acids. Trimming took 5 bases from V and 2 from J, leaving 13 bases between them. The DNA for the CDR3 is TGTGCCAGCAGTCTACAGGTTTCTACCTACGAGCAGTACTTC. Its translation: CASSLQVSTYEQYF.

The genes are TRBV4-2 and TRBJ2-7; weak D call: TRBD2 (5 bases). Germline values: CDR1 LGHNA, CDR2 YNFKEQ. This CDR3 contains 16 residues. Trimming removed 8 bases at V and 6 bases at J, with 26 bases between. CDR3 nucleotide sequence: TGTGCCAGCCATCCCCCGGGGAGAGGGTACGCTCTCGAGCAGTACTTC. Protein sequence: CASHPPGRGYALEQYF.

Concerning this clonotype: One end of the junction varies from germline; a read error may be responsible. In nucleotides, the CDR3 is TGTGCCAGCGGGCACAGCTCTGGAAACACCATATATTTT. This sequence encodes CASGHSSGNTIYF. The chain has TRBV5-1 and TRBJ1-3; D unclear. CDR3 length equals 13 residues. Germline V lookup: CDR1 SGHRS, CDR2 YFSETQ. Filled out from reference TRBV5-1 and TRBJ1-3, the complete variable domain reads KAGVTQTPRYLIKTRGQQVTLSCSPISGHRSVSWYQQTPGQGLQFLFEYFSETQRNKGNFPGRFSGRQFSNSRSEMNVSTLELGDSALYLCASGHSSGNTIYFGEGSWLTVV.

This clonotype was observed many times. This rearrangement joins TRBV2 to TRBJ1-1; the D is unclear. The CDR3 contains 13 residues. Germline loops: CDR1 SNHLY, CDR2 FYNNEI. Trimming pared 11 bases from V and 4 bases from J, leaving 17 bases between. The CDR3 coding sequence is TGTGCCCTCACTCGGGGATATGGCACTGAAGCTTTCTTT. Protein: CALTRGYGTEAFF.

This clonotype came up a few times. The V and J genes are TRBV10-3 and TRBJ1-2, with TRBD1 matching 7 bases. V gave up 10 bases and J gave up 1 base; unmatched junction bases: 6. This CDR3 is built from 13 residues. CDR1 is ENHRY and CDR2 is SYGVKD in the germline V gene. CDR3 in DNA: TGTGCCACCCGGCGGGACAGTAACTATGGCTACACCTTC. Protein sequence: CATRRDSNYGYTF.

This clonotype was counted many times. This chain links TRBV5-1 with TRBJ1-5; D remains unclear. V lost 4 bases to trimming and J lost 1 base, with 9 bases between them. CDR1 SGHRS and CDR2 YFSETQ come from the germline V gene. The CDR3 is 14 amino acids. In DNA form, the CDR3 reads TGCGCCAGCAGCCCGGACCCAAGCAATCAGCCCCAGCATTTT. It translates to CASSPDPSNQPQHF.

This clonotype was picked up a small number of times. This chain uses TRBV11-3 with TRBJ2-7; 11 positions agree with TRBD2. This CDR3 is 16 amino acids long. V lost 3 bases and J lost 3; bases outside the gene matches: 7. The V gene's germline CDR1 is SGHNT and CDR2 YENEEA. CDR3 sequence: CASSFIRLAGCYEQYF. The CDR3 bases are TGTGCCAGCAGCTTCATACGACTAGCGGGATGCTACGAGCAGTACTTC.